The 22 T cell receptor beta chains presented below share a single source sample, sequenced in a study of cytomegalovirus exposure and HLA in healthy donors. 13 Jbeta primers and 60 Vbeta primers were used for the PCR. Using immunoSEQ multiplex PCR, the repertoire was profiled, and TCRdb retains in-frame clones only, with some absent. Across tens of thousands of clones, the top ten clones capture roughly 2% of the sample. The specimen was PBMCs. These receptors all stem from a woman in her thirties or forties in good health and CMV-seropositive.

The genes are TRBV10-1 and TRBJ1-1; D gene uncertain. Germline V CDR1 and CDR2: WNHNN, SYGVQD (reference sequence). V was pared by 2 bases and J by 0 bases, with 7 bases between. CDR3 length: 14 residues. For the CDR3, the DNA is TGCGCCAGCAGTGAGGATAGATTGAACACTGAAGCTTTCTTT. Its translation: CASSEDRLNTEAFF.

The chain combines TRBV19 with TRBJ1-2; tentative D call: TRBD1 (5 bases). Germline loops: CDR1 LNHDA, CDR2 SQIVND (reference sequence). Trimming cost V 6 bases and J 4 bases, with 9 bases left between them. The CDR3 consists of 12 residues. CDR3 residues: CASRTDSYGYTF. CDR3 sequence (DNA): TGTGCCAGTAGGACCGACAGCTATGGCTACACCTTC.

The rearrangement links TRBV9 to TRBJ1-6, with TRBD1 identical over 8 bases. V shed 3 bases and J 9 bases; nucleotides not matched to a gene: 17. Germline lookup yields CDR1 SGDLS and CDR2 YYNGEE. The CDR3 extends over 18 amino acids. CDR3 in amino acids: CASSGPLRAGQVFSPLHF. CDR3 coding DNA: TGTGCCAGCAGCGGCCCTTTGCGGGCGGGACAGGTTTTTTCACCCCTCCACTTT.

DNA for the CDR3: TGTGCCAGCAGGGCTAGCGGGAAGGAGACCCAGTACTTC. It translates to CASRASGKETQYF. V and J are TRBV28 and TRBJ2-5, with 9 nucleotides matching TRBD2. Germline CDR1 is MDHEN and CDR2 is SYDVKM. The V gene end was trimmed by 6 bases and the J gene end by 5 bases; junction bases not matched to a gene: 4. The CDR3 runs 13 residues.

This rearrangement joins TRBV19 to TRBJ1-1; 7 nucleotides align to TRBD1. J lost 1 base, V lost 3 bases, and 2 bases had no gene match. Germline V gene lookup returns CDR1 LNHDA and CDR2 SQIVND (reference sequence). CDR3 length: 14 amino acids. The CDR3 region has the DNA TGTGCCAGTAGTATTACAGGGGCGAACACTGAAGCTTTCTTT. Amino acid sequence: CASSITGANTEAFF.

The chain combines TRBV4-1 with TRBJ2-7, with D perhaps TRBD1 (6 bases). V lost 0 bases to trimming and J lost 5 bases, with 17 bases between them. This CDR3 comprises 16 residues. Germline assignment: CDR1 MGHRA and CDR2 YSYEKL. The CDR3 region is CASSQESAQGIDEQYF. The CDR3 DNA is TGCGCCAGCAGCCAAGAATCGGCCCAGGGGATCGACGAGCAGTACTTC.

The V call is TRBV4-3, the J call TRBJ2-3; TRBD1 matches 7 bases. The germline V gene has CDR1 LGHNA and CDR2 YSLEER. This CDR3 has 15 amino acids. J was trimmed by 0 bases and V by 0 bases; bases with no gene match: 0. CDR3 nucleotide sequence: TGCGCCAGCAGCCAAGAGGGACAGAGCACAGATACGCAGTATTTT. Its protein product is CASSQEGQSTDTQYF.

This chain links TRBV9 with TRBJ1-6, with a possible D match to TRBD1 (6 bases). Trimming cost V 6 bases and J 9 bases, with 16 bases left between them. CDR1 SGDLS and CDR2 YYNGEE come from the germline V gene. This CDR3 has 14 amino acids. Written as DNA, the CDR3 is TGTGCCAGCACCCCTGGGGGGGCTGCTTCACCCCTCCACTTT. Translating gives CASTPGGAASPLHF.

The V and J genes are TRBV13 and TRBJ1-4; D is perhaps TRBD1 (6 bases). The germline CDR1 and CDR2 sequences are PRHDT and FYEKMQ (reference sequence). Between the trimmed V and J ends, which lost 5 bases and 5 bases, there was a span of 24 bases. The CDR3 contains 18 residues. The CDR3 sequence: CASSHPRGTPWGNEKLFF. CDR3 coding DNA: TGTGCCAGCAGCCACCCCCGAGGGACACCTTGGGGAAATGAAAAACTGTTTTTT.

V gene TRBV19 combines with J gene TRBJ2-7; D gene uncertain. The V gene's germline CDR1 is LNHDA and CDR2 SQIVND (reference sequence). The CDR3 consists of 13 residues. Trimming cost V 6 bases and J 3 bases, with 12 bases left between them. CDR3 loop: CASSARLVYEQYF. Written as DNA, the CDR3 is TGTGCCAGTAGCGCTAGATTGGTCTACGAGCAGTACTTC.

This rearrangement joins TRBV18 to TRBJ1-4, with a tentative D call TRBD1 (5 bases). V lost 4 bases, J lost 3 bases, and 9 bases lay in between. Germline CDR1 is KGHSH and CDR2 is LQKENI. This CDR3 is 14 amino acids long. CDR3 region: CASSRQSANEKLFF. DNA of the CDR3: TGTGCCAGCTCACGACAGTCAGCTAATGAAAAACTGTTTTTT.

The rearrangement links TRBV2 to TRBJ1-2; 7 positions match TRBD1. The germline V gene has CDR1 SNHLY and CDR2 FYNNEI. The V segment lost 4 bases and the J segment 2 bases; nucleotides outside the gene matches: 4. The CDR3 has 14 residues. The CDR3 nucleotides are TGTGCCAGCAGTGCCGGGACAGAAAACTATGGCTACACCTTC. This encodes CASSAGTENYGYTF.

CDR3 region: CATGFRQPPATNEKLFF. In DNA, the CDR3 is TGTGCCACTGGTTTCAGACAGCCGCCTGCAACTAATGAAAAACTGTTTTTT. This chain uses TRBV19 with TRBJ1-4; maybe TRBD1 (5 bases). Trimming left V 10 bases short and J 0 bases short, with 21 bases between. The CDR3 spans 17 residues. Germline loops: CDR1 LNHDA, CDR2 SQIVND (reference sequence).

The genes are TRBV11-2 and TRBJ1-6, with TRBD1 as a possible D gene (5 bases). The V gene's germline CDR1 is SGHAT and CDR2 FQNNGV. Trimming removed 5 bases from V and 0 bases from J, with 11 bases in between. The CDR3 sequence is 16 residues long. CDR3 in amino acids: CASSVRGSSYNSPLHF. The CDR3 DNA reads TGTGCCAGCAGCGTCCGGGGGAGCTCCTATAATTCACCCCTCCACTTT. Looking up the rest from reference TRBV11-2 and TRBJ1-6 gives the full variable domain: EAGVAQSPRYKIIEKRQSVAFWCNPISGHATLYWYQQILGQGPKLLIQFQNNGVVDDSQLPKDRFSAERLKGVDSTLKIQPAKLEDSAVYLCASSVRGSSYNSPLHFGNGTRLTVT.

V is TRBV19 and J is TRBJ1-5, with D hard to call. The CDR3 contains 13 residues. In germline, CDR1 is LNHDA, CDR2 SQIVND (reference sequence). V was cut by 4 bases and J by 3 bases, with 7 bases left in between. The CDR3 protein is CASSTGTNQPQHF. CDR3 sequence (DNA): TGTGCCAGTAGTACGGGTACCAATCAGCCCCAGCATTTT.

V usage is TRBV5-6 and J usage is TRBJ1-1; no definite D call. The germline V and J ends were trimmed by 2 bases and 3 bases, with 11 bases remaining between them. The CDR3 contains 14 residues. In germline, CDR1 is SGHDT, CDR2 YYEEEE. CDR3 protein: CASSFGSRDTEAFF. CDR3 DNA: TGTGCCAGCAGCTTCGGGTCGAGGGACACTGAAGCTTTCTTT.

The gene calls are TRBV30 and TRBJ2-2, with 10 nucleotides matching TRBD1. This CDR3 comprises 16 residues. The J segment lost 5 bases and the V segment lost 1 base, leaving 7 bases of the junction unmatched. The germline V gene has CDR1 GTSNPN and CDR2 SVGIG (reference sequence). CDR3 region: CAWSAPGQGMTGELFF. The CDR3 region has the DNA TGTGCCTGGAGTGCTCCGGGACAGGGGATGACCGGGGAGCTGTTTTTT. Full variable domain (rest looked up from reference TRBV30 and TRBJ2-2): SQTIHQWPATLVQPVGSPLSLECTVEGTSNPNLYWYRQAAGRGLQLLFYSVGIGQISSEVPQNLSASRPQDRQFILSSKKLLLSDSGFYLCAWSAPGQGMTGELFFGEGSRLTVL.

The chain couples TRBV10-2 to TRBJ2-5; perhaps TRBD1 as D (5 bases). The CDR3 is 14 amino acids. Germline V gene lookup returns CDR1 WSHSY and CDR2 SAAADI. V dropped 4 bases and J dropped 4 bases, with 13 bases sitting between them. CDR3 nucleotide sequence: TGCGCCAGCAGTGTCGCAGGGTATCGAGAGACCCAGTACTTC. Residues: CASSVAGYRETQYF.

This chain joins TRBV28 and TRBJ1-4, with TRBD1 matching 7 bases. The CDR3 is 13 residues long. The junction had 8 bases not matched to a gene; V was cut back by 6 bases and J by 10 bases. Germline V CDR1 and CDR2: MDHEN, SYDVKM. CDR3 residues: CASRRTGERKLFF. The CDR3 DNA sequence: TGTGCCAGCAGGAGAACAGGGGAGCGAAAACTGTTTTTT.

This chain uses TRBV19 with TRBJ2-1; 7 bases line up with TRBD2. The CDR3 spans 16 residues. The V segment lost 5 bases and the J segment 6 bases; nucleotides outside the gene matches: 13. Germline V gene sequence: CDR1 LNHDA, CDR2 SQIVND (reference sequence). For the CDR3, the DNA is TGTGCCAGTAGTGAAGCGGGACGCACCTACCTCAATGAGCAGTTCTTC. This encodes CASSEAGRTYLNEQFF.

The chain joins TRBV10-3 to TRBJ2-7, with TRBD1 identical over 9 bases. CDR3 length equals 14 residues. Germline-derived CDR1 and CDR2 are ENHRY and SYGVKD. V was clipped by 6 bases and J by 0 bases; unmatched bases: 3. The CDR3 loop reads CAIRGQGGSYEQYF. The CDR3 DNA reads TGTGCCATCAGGGGACAGGGAGGCTCCTACGAGCAGTACTTC.

The chain's CDR3 is CAWSGGAGLGNTIYF. The CDR3 DNA reads TGTGCCTGGAGTGGTGGGGCAGGCCTCGGAAACACCATATATTTT. This chain links TRBV30 with TRBJ1-3; D is perhaps TRBD1 (5 bases). The length of the CDR3 is 15 residues. Trimming removed 1 base from V and 4 bases from J, with 14 bases in between. CDR1 and CDR2 from the germline V gene are GTSNPN and SVGIG (reference sequence).